The rows below give T cell receptor beta chains drawn from one sample of a study of blood T cell repertoires in COVID-19. Sequencing used immunoSEQ multiplex PCR; TCRdb keeps in-frame clones, though not all of them. The table lists about 490,000 clones, 75% to 90% of them singletons. Source material: peripheral blood. These receptors were taken from a human donor in a cohort sampled during active COVID-19. The CDR3 runs from the conserved cysteine through the conserved F or W. D genes are given only for firm matches. Clone size is given for some rows only: seen once, a few or many times, or a class if the clone is expanded.

>TRBV19|TRBJ2-7|NA|TRBD2
CASSQGWGGYEQYF
TGTGCCAGTAGCCAGGGATGGGGGGGCTACGAGCAGTACTTC
>TRBV6-4|TRBJ1-1|few|TRBD1
CASMLDRGGTEAFF
TGTGCCAGCATGCTGGACAGGGGTGGAACTGAAGCTTTCTTT
>TRBV5-1|TRBJ1-6|NA|TRBD1
CASSLTTGENSPLHF
TGCGCCAGCAGCTTGACAACAGGGGAGAATTCACCCCTCCACTTT
>TRBV5-1|TRBJ2-1|NA|NA
CASSLPPREYNEQFF
TGCGCCAGCAGCTTACCCCCACGAGAATACAATGAGCAGTTCTTC
>TRBV5-1|TRBJ2-4|NA|TRBD2
CASSLGLAGDKLKNIQYF
TGCGCCAGCAGCTTGGGACTAGCGGGAGATAAACTCAAAAACATTCAGTACTTC
>TRBV6-5|TRBJ2-5|NA|TRBD1
CASRKDRDQETQYF
TGTGCCAGCAGAAAAGACAGGGACCAAGAGACCCAGTACTTC
>TRBV7-2|TRBJ1-4|few|TRBD1
CASSLRAGGAKLFF
TGTGCCAGCAGCCTCCGGGCAGGGGGAGCAAAACTGTTTTTT
>TRBV7-3|TRBJ2-2|NA|NA
CASSPELSGTNTGELFF
TGTGCCAGCAGCCCAGAATTGAGCGGAACGAACACCGGGGAGCTGTTTTTT
>TRBV18|TRBJ2-1|NA|NA
CASSPLLSLSNEQFF
TGTGCCAGCTCACCATTACTTTCACTGTCGAATGAGCAGTTCTTC
>TRBV5-4|TRBJ2-1|NA|TRBD2
CASSLDLSGRAQDEQFF
TGTGCCAGCAGCTTGGACCTCTCCGGGAGGGCCCAGGATGAGCAGTTCTTC
>TRBV28|TRBJ1-6|many|NA
CASSFHRSSYNSPLHF
TGTGCCAGCAGTTTTCATAGGAGCTCCTATAATTCACCCCTCCACTTT
>TRBV10-3|TRBJ2-7|NA|TRBD2
CAISSGGSYEQYF
TGTGCCATCAGCTCGGGGGGCTCCTACGAGCAGTACTTC
>TRBV5-1|TRBJ1-4|few|NA
CASSFGGSSNEKLFF
TGCGCCAGCAGCTTTGGGGGCAGCTCGAATGAAAAACTGTTTTTT
>TRBV5-5|TRBJ1-1|NA|TRBD1
CASSFSDRGTEAFF
TGTGCCAGCAGCTTTTCGGACAGGGGGACTGAAGCTTTCTTT
>TRBV7-2|TRBJ1-1|NA|NA
CASSLFLTRYTEAFF
TGTGCCAGCAGCTTATTTCTTACGCGGTACACTGAAGCTTTCTTT
>TRBV7-3|TRBJ2-7|NA|TRBD2
CASSLGLAGGEQYF
TGTGCCAGCAGCCTGGGACTAGCGGGAGGCGAGCAGTACTTC
>TRBV10-3|TRBJ2-1|NA|TRBD2
CAIKGREGSSGPVVSSYNEQFF
TGTGCCATCAAGGGGCGGGAGGGCTCCTCTGGCCCTGTGGTTAGCTCCTACAATGAGCAGTTCTTC
>TRBV4-2|TRBJ1-3|NA|NA
CASSPGTRLDTIYF
TGTGCCAGCAGCCCCGGGACAAGACTGGACACCATATATTTT
>TRBV9|TRBJ2-5|once|TRBD2
CASSVGASGIGYGETQYF
TGTGCCAGCAGCGTAGGTGCTAGCGGGATCGGATATGGAGAGACCCAGTACTTC
>TRBV27|TRBJ2-3|NA|TRBD2
CASSFAGGGVDTQYF
TGTGCCAGCAGTTTTGCGGGAGGGGGGGTGGATACGCAGTATTTT
>TRBV25-1|TRBJ2-3|NA|TRBD2
CASSGLAGGGGTYTQYF
TGTGCCAGCAGTGGCTTAGCGGGAGGGGGCGGAACATATACGCAGTATTTT
>TRBV4-3|TRBJ1-1|once|NA
CASSHKLQGLNTEAFF
TGCGCCAGCAGCCACAAGCTACAGGGATTGAACACTGAAGCTTTCTTT
>TRBV11-2|TRBJ1-6|few|TRBD1
CASSSQGAAGSPLHF
TGTGCCAGCAGCTCACAGGGGGCGGCTGGATCACCCCTCCACTTT
>TRBV6-2/TRBV6-3|TRBJ2-1|NA|TRBD1
CASSYRGQGARNEQFF
TGTGCCAGCAGTTACCGGGGACAGGGGGCGCGGAATGAGCAGTTCTTC
>TRBV18|TRBJ1-1|NA|TRBD1
CASSLGQPNTEAFF
TGTGCCAGCTCACTGGGACAGCCCAACACTGAAGCTTTCTTT
>TRBV2|TRBJ1-5|NA|NA
CASSENRPLGQPQHF
TGTGCCAGCAGTGAAAACAGGCCCTTGGGGCAGCCCCAGCATTTT
>TRBV7-2|TRBJ1-6|NA|NA
CASRPDSNSPLHF
TGTGCCAGCAGGCCGGACAGTAATTCACCCCTCCACTTT
>TRBV6-5|TRBJ1-3|NA|NA
CASSYGRTLRNTIYF
TGTGCCAGCAGTTACGGGAGGACGCTGAGAAACACCATATATTTT
>TRBV24-1|TRBJ2-7|once|NA
CATSQTGSPYEQYF
TGTGCCACCAGTCAGACAGGTTCCCCCTACGAGCAGTACTTC
>TRBV18|TRBJ2-6|NA|TRBD1
CASSPFIPGQTSGANVLTF
TGTGCCAGCTCACCCTTCATACCGGGACAGACCTCTGGGGCCAACGTCCTGACTTTC
>TRBV19|TRBJ2-7|NA|TRBD2
CASSRTSGRYYEQYF
TGTGCCAGTAGCCGGACTAGCGGGAGATACTACGAGCAGTACTTC
>TRBV7-3|TRBJ2-3|NA|NA
CASSSRDSPDTQYF
TGTGCCAGCAGCTCGCGGGACTCCCCAGATACGCAGTATTTT
>TRBV7-2|TRBJ1-6|NA|NA
CASSSPQNSYNSPLHF
TGTGCCAGCAGCTCCCCCCAGAACTCCTATAATTCACCCCTCCACTTT
>TRBV7-2|TRBJ1-2|NA|NA
CASSLVQLYGYTF
TGTGCCAGCAGCTTAGTACAGCTATATGGCTACACCTTC
>TRBV10-3|TRBJ1-6|NA|NA
CAISGPREGTSSYNSPLHF
TGTGCCATCAGTGGACCTCGGGAGGGGACTAGCTCCTATAATTCACCCCTCCACTTT
>TRBV28|TRBJ1-1|NA|TRBD1
CASQDRAISEAFF
TGTGCCAGCCAAGACAGGGCCATTAGTGAAGCTTTCTTT
>TRBV3-1/TRBV3-2|TRBJ1-5|NA|TRBD1
CASSQGLQGAQPQHF
TGTGCCAGCAGCCAAGGTTTACAGGGGGCTCAGCCCCAGCATTTT
>TRBV7-2|TRBJ1-2|NA|NA
CASSLTRDTRDNYGYTF
TGTGCCAGCAGCTTAACTCGGGACACCCGAGACAACTATGGCTACACCTTC
>TRBV18|TRBJ1-2|NA|TRBD1
CASSPTDRDYGYTF
TGTGCCAGCTCACCAACGGACAGGGACTATGGCTACACCTTC
>TRBV18|TRBJ2-2|NA|TRBD2
CASSPMRSGRAPGELFF
TGTGCCAGCTCACCGATGAGAAGCGGGAGGGCCCCCGGGGAGCTGTTTTTT
>TRBV13|TRBJ2-3|once|NA
CASSSRRQGTDTQYF
TGTGCCAGCAGTTCCCGGCGCCAGGGTACAGATACGCAGTATTTT
>TRBV15|TRBJ2-2|few|TRBD1
CATTWTGFTGELFF
TGTGCCACCACATGGACAGGGTTCACCGGGGAGCTGTTTTTT
>TRBV4-2|TRBJ1-1|NA|NA
CASSQRRGGTEAFF
TGTGCCAGCAGCCAAAGACGGGGGGGCACTGAAGCTTTCTTT
>TRBV18|TRBJ2-7|NA|NA
CASSPSQDKGYYEQYF
TGTGCCAGCTCACCATCCCAGGACAAGGGCTACTACGAGCAGTACTTC
>TRBV5-1|TRBJ2-4|NA|TRBD1
CASSLEKLGTGGSAKNIQYF
TGCGCCAGCAGCTTGGAAAAGTTGGGGACAGGGGGCTCGGCCAAAAACATTCAGTACTTC
>TRBV30|TRBJ1-3|once|NA
CAWSVRRGDGNTIYF
TGTGCCTGGAGTGTTCGTCGGGGGGATGGAAACACCATATATTTT
>TRBV28|TRBJ1-4|NA|NA
CASSLGQIIGKLFF
TGTGCCAGCAGTTTAGGGCAGATAATAGGAAAACTGTTTTTT
>TRBV5-1|TRBJ2-2|NA|NA
CASSIRTGELFF
TGCGCCAGCAGCATCCGGACCGGGGAGCTGTTTTTT